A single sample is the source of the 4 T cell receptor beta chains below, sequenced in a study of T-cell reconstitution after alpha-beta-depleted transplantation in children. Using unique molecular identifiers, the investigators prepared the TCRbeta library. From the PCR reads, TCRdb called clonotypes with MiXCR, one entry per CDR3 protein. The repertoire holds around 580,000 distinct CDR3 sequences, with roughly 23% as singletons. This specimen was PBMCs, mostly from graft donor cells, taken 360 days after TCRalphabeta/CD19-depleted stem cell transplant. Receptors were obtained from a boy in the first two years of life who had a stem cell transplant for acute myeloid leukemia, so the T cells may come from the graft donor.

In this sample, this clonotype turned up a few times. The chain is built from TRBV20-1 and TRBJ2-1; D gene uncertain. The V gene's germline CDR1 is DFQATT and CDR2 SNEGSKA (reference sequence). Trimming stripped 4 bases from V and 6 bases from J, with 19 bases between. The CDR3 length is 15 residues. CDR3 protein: CSAIQNPDGRNEQFF. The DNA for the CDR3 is TGCAGTGCTATCCAAAACCCGGACGGACGCAATGAGCAGTTCTTC.

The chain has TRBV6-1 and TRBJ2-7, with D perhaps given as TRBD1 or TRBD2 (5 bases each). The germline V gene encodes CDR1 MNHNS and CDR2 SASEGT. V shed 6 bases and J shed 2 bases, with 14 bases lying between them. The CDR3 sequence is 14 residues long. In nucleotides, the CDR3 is TGTGCCAGCAGAGTCCGGGACGGTCCCTACGAGCAGTACGTC. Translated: CASRVRDGPYEQYV.

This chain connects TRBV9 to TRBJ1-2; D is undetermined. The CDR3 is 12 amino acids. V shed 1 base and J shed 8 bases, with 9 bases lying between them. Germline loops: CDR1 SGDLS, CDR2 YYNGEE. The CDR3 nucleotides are TGTGCCAGCAGCGTACCAGTCGAGGGCTACACCTTC. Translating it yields CASSVPVEGYTF.

The CDR3 nucleotides read TGTGCCAGCAGCTTTCGACCTAGCGAAGAGCAGTTCTTC. Its translation: CASSFRPSEEQFF. The J gene is TRBJ2-1, the V gene TRBV7-2, with D tentatively TRBD2 (6 bases). Per the germline V gene, CDR1 is SGHTA and CDR2 is FQGNSA. This CDR3 spans 13 amino acids. V was shortened by 3 bases and J by 10 bases, with 13 bases between the two germline ends.